The 2 T cell receptor beta chains in this list originate from one sample, sequenced in a study of T cell repertoires in ileal Crohn's disease (dated by TCRdb to between 2018 and 2021). The time point label for this specimen denotes: proximal margin of the surgical specimen (macroscopically non-inflamed). Libraries were built with the immunoSEQ multiplex PCR assay. Here the immuneACCESS table is served through TCRdb, limited to in-frame sequences with V and J called. Missing clones are a known gap in these copies; in checked studies unresolved V genes cover under half, and the rest lacks a known reason. Within this sample are hundreds of clones, with roughly nine tenths of them counted one time only. The top ten hold approximately 12% of the sample. Sequenced: ileal tissue. The receptors stem from an adult with Crohn's disease.

V gene TRBV4-3 combines with J gene TRBJ1-2; D remains unclear. Germline V gene data show CDR1 as LGHNA and CDR2 as YSLEER. The CDR3 has 14 amino acids. The V end lost 0 bases, the J end lost 2 bases, and 7 bases lay between the germline ends. The CDR3 here is CASSQDRANYGYTF. The CDR3 coding sequence is TGCGCCAGCAGCCAAGATAGGGCCAACTATGGCTACACCTTC.

The sample holds a few counts of this clone. The chain joins TRBV15 to TRBJ2-7; 7 bases are shared with TRBD1. Looked up from germline, CDR1 is LNHNV and CDR2 is YYDKDF (reference sequence). The CDR3 spans 13 residues. The trim removed 6 bases at V and 6 bases at J, leaving 8 bases unmatched. DNA of the CDR3: TGTGCCACCAGATCCAGGGGGTCCCTCGAGCAGTACTTC. Translating it yields CATRSRGSLEQYF.